The 30 T cell receptor beta chains reported below all come from one sample, sequenced in a study of cytomegalovirus exposure and HLA in healthy donors. Primers: 60 Vbeta forward and 13 Jbeta reverse. Assay used: immunoSEQ multiplex PCR; TCRdb lists only in-frame clones, some missing. The table includes roughly 150,000 clones, 82% detected once. The sample taken for sequencing was PBMCs. These receptors all stem from a man aged 25-40 years in good health and CMV-seropositive.

The chain combines TRBV6-1 with TRBJ1-5, with 7 positions matching TRBD1. After removal of 3 bases from V and 11 bases from J, the junction contained 10 bases not matched to a gene. This CDR3 has 14 residues. CDR1 is MNHNS, CDR2 SASEGT, per germline. In DNA, the CDR3 is TGTGCCAGCAGTGAGTGGGGGCCCCAGGGGGCCCAGCATTTT. Amino acids: CASSEWGPQGAQHF.

About this clone: The sample holds other DNA sequences that translate to the same CDR3. This sequence joins TRBV18 and TRBJ2-5; D uncertain. Between the trimmed V and J ends, which lost 0 bases and 5 bases, there was a span of 7 bases. The CDR3 sequence is 13 residues long. Germline CDR1 reads KGHSH; CDR2 reads LQKENI. This chain's CDR3 is CASSPPSRETQYF. Here the CDR3 DNA reads TGTGCCAGCTCACCACCGTCGCGGGAGACCCAGTACTTC.

The CDR3 sequence: CASSSLAGLSTDTQYF. Written as DNA, the CDR3 is TGTGCCAGCAGCTCCTTAGCGGGGCTAAGCACAGATACGCAGTATTTT. The rearrangement joins TRBV7-2 to TRBJ2-3; TRBD2 matches at 8 bases. There are 16 residues in the CDR3. Trimming removed 4 bases from V and 0 bases from J; junction bases left unmatched: 6. Germline V gives CDR1 SGHTA, CDR2 FQGNSA.

The gene calls are TRBV19 and TRBJ2-7; 7 nucleotides line up with TRBD1. The J segment lost 7 bases and the V segment lost 8 bases, leaving 8 bases of the junction unmatched. This CDR3 is 12 amino acids long. Looked up from germline, CDR1 is LNHDA and CDR2 is SQIVND (reference sequence). The CDR3 spells CASGHTGVEQYF. The CDR3 DNA follows: TGTGCCAGTGGCCACACAGGGGTGGAGCAGTACTTC.

The chain couples TRBV9 to TRBJ2-1; 8 nucleotides align to TRBD2. Germline V lookup: CDR1 SGDLS, CDR2 YYNGEE. The CDR3 is 15 residues long. V was clipped by 4 bases and J by 5 bases; unmatched bases: 8. In DNA, the CDR3 is TGTGCCAGCAGCCCCTCCGGGACTAGAAACAATGAGCAGTTCTTC. The encoded protein is CASSPSGTRNNEQFF.

In this sample, this clone turned up once. J is TRBJ2-5 and V is TRBV5-4; D uncertain. Looked up from germline, CDR1 is SGHNT and CDR2 is YYREEE (reference sequence). The germline V and J ends were trimmed by 5 bases and 1 base, with 9 bases remaining between them. This CDR3 has 13 residues. The CDR3 DNA reads TGTGCCAGCAGGATTCAGTCCCAAGAGACCCAGTACTTC. Translation: CASRIQSQETQYF.

This rearrangement joins TRBV6-1 to TRBJ2-3; possibly TRBD2 for D (5 bases). The ends were cut back, 3 bases at V and 2 bases at J, with 6 bases in the middle. Germline lookup yields CDR1 MNHNS and CDR2 SASEGT. The CDR3 runs to 13 residues. The CDR3 coding sequence is TGTGCCAGCAGTGAGGACTTCACAGATACGCAGTATTTT. Translation gives CASSEDFTDTQYF.

The V call is TRBV7-9, the J call TRBJ2-5; TRBD2 matches at 8 bases. This CDR3 is built from 16 residues. Germline CDR1 reads SEHNR; CDR2 reads FQNEAQ (reference sequence). Trimming cost V 1 base and J 1 base; bases outside gene matches: 5. The CDR3 DNA follows: TGTGCCAGCAGCTTAGTGGGTAGCGGGGCCCAAGAGACCCAGTACTTC. It encodes CASSLVGSGAQETQYF.

This chain uses TRBV5-1 with TRBJ1-1; D unclear. Germline V CDR1 and CDR2: SGHRS, YFSETQ. This CDR3 is 14 amino acids long. Trimming shortened V by 5 bases and J by 2 bases, and 13 bases separated the two germline ends. CDR3 DNA: TGCGCCAGCAGAATTCCGGGATATAACACTGAAGCTTTCTTT. Translated, it gives CASRIPGYNTEAFF.

This clone was recorded a few times. The V gene is TRBV30, the J gene TRBJ2-7, with 7 bases fitting TRBD1. This CDR3 has 14 amino acids. With V trimmed by 4 bases and J by 2 bases, 8 bases remained unmatched. The V gene's germline CDR1 is GTSNPN and CDR2 SVGIG (reference sequence). The CDR3 DNA is TGTGCCTGGAATACCGGGACAGCGACCTACGAGCAGTACTTC. It specifies CAWNTGTATYEQYF.

The V call is TRBV27, the J call TRBJ2-3; 9 nucleotides agree with TRBD2. The CDR3 runs to 14 residues. CDR1 MNHEY and CDR2 SMNVEV come from the germline V gene (reference sequence). V trimming: 5 bases; J trimming: 4 bases; junction bases outside the gene matches: 4. CDR3 DNA: TGTGCCAGCAGTCCGGGACTAGCTTCAGATACGCAGTATTTT. Its translation: CASSPGLASDTQYF.

This clone was detected a few times. V is TRBV11-2 and J is TRBJ2-5, with D possibly TRBD2 on 6 matching bases. Per the germline V gene, CDR1 is SGHAT and CDR2 is FQNNGV. The germline V and J ends were trimmed by 2 bases and 5 bases, with 12 bases remaining between them. This CDR3 has 14 amino acids. CDR3 protein: CASSLRGAGETQYF. The CDR3 bases are TGTGCCAGCAGCTTACGAGGGGCGGGGGAGACCCAGTACTTC.

In its sample, this clone was seen a few times. A junction boundary mismatches the germline segment, possibly from a read error. V usage is TRBV7-9 and J usage is TRBJ2-7, with D possibly TRBD1 on 5 matching bases. Per germline, CDR1 SEHNR and CDR2 FQNEAQ (reference sequence). This CDR3 has 12 amino acids. For the CDR3, the DNA is TGTTCCAGCAGCTCCCAGGGCTACGAGCAGTACTTC. Protein sequence: CSSSSQGYEQYF.

The chain employs TRBV4-3 and TRBJ1-6; D remains unclear. This CDR3 comprises 15 residues. Trimming stripped 3 bases from V and 10 bases from J, with 16 bases between. Germline CDR1 LGHNA, CDR2 YSLEER. DNA for the CDR3: TGCGCCAGCAGCCACCTGGACGCCCCGGGATCACCCCTCCACTTT. Amino acids: CASSHLDAPGSPLHF.

J is TRBJ2-2 and V is TRBV7-9; TRBD1 matches at 10 bases. With V trimmed by 5 bases and J by 5 bases, 5 bases remained unmatched. Germline lookup yields CDR1 SEHNR and CDR2 FQNEAQ (reference sequence). There are 15 residues in the CDR3. CDR3 in amino acids: CASSLGTGVTGELFF. The CDR3, as DNA: TGTGCCAGCAGCCTCGGGACAGGGGTGACCGGGGAGCTGTTTTTT.

The chain links TRBV19 to TRBJ2-1, with D possibly TRBD1 on 5 matching bases. The V gene's germline CDR1 is LNHDA and CDR2 SQIVND (reference sequence). Deletions cut 1 base from V and 4 bases from J, with 11 bases between. The CDR3 length is 15 residues. CDR3 sequence: CASSIGGRSYNEQFF. The CDR3 coding sequence is TGTGCCAGTAGTATAGGGGGCAGGAGTTACAATGAGCAGTTCTTC. The full variable domain, its missing parts supplied by reference TRBV19 and TRBJ2-1, is DGGITQSPKYLFRKEGQNVTLSCEQNLNHDAMYWYRQDPGQGLRLIYYSQIVNDFQKGDIAEGYSVSREKKESFPLTVTSAQKNPTAFYLCASSIGGRSYNEQFFGPGTRLTVL.

This sequence joins TRBV6-1 and TRBJ2-7; 13 bases fit TRBD2. Looked up from germline, CDR1 is MNHNS and CDR2 is SASEGT. CDR3 length equals 15 residues. Trimming took 5 bases from V and 6 from J; bases not matched to a gene: 7. The DNA for the CDR3 is TGTGCCAGCAGTTCCGGGACTAGCGGGACCATCGAGCAGTACTTC. Translation: CASSSGTSGTIEQYF.

The rearrangement joins TRBV30 to TRBJ1-2, with D perhaps matching TRBD1 (5 bases). V lost 3 bases and J lost 2, with 16 bases in between. The germline CDR1 and CDR2 sequences are GTSNPN and SVGIG (reference sequence). The CDR3 covers 15 residues. The CDR3, as DNA: TGTGCCTGGAGCGTGGGCAGGGTGAGCAACTATGGCTACACCTTC. Translating gives CAWSVGRVSNYGYTF.

The rearrangement joins TRBV7-2 to TRBJ1-4; D is perhaps TRBD1 (6 bases). From germline, CDR1 is SGHTA and CDR2 FQGNSA. CDR3 size: 15 residues. The germline V and J ends were trimmed by 3 bases and 6 bases, with 14 bases remaining between them. CDR3: CASSFGGGLYEKLFF. CDR3 bases: TGTGCCAGCAGCTTCGGGGGGGGGCTGTATGAAAAACTGTTTTTT.

The rearrangement joins TRBV7-9 to TRBJ2-5; TRBD2 matches at 7 bases. This CDR3 is built from 14 residues. Trimming took 5 bases from V and 8 from J; bases not matched to a gene: 11. Germline CDR1 and CDR2: SEHNR and FQNEAQ (reference sequence). The CDR3 region is CASSLGLVQGTQYF. In nucleotides, the CDR3 is TGTGCCAGCAGCCTCGGACTAGTCCAAGGAACCCAGTACTTC.

The V gene is TRBV2, the J gene TRBJ1-5; D remains unclear. The germline V gene encodes CDR1 SNHLY and CDR2 FYNNEI. With 4 bases removed from V and 7 bases from J, the gap between germline ends came to 11 bases. This CDR3 comprises 13 residues. As DNA, the CDR3 is TGTGCCAGCAGTGGCGGGGTAGAACAGCCCCAGCATTTT. This gives the protein CASSGGVEQPQHF.

CDR3 in DNA: TGCGCCAGCAGCCGGGAGGGGATAGCGGGGCTTAACACCGGGGAGCTGTTTTTT. Amino acid sequence: CASSREGIAGLNTGELFF. The V and J genes are TRBV4-1 and TRBJ2-2; the match to TRBD2 covers 8 bases. The CDR3 has 18 residues. Per germline, CDR1 MGHRA and CDR2 YSYEKL. V was clipped by 4 bases and J by 2 bases; unmatched bases: 12.

The table lists this clone with a count of one. The chain combines TRBV6-1 with TRBJ2-7, with 7 nucleotides matching TRBD2. Germline CDR1 reads MNHNS; CDR2 reads SASEGT. This CDR3 is 12 amino acids long. V lost 6 bases, J lost 4 bases, and 3 bases stayed unmatched. CDR3 in amino acids: CASRGGVYEQYF. CDR3 DNA sequence: TGTGCCAGCAGGGGGGGGGTATACGAGCAGTACTTC.

This clone turned up a few times. V and J are TRBV11-3 and TRBJ2-7; a weak D match, TRBD1 (5 bases). Looked up from germline, CDR1 is SGHNT and CDR2 is YENEEA. Trimming left V 1 base short and J 0 bases short, with 10 bases between. The CDR3 consists of 15 residues. In DNA, the CDR3 is TGTGCCAGCAGCTTAGCCAGGGTGAGCTCCTACGAGCAGTACTTC. Protein: CASSLARVSSYEQYF.

The chain carries TRBV29-1 and TRBJ1-2; D unresolved. The CDR3 runs to 12 residues. The germline V and J ends were trimmed by 4 bases and 4 bases, with 10 bases remaining between them. Germline V lookup: CDR1 SQVTM, CDR2 ANQGSEA. The chain's CDR3 is CSVGSDTYGYTF. The CDR3 bases are TGCAGCGTTGGAAGCGATACCTATGGCTACACCTTC.

Only a few counts were recorded for this clone. The rearrangement joins TRBV28 to TRBJ2-7; possible D gene TRBD1, 6 bases. From germline, CDR1 is MDHEN and CDR2 SYDVKM. The CDR3 totals 18 residues. Deletions cut 4 bases from V and 4 bases from J, with 26 bases between. This CDR3 is CASSSYYPSGDVKYEQYF. CDR3 sequence (DNA): TGTGCCAGCAGTTCCTACTATCCTTCAGGGGATGTTAAATACGAGCAGTACTTC. The entire variable domain, with the rest obtained from reference TRBV28 and TRBJ2-7, is as follows: DVKVTQSSRYLVKRTGEKVFLECVQDMDHENMFWYRQDPGLGLRLIYFSYDVKMKEKGDIPEGYSVSREKKERFSLILESASTNQTSMYLCASSSYYPSGDVKYEQYFGPGTRLTVT.

The chain uses TRBV30 and TRBJ2-1; 8 nucleotides align to TRBD2. The V gene end was trimmed by 2 bases and the J gene end by 4 bases; junction bases not matched to a gene: 4. Germline values: CDR1 GTSNPN, CDR2 SVGIG (reference sequence). This CDR3 region has 14 residues. CDR3 coding DNA: TGTGCCTGGAGTCGGCTAGCGGGTTACAATGAGCAGTTCTTC. Translation: CAWSRLAGYNEQFF.

V gene TRBV13 combines with J gene TRBJ2-7, with D perhaps TRBD1 (6 bases). With 6 bases removed from V and 2 bases from J, the gap between germline ends came to 14 bases. This CDR3 spans 14 amino acids. Germline V gene lookup returns CDR1 PRHDT and CDR2 FYEKMQ (reference sequence). In nucleotides, the CDR3 is TGTGCCAGCAGGAAAACAGGGTTCCCCTACGAGCAGTACTTC. Amino acids: CASRKTGFPYEQYF.

This clone was detected only a few times. This chain links TRBV18 with TRBJ1-1; D gene unclear. Germline V lookup: CDR1 KGHSH, CDR2 LQKENI. V lost 8 bases and J lost 1, with 11 bases in between. The CDR3 is made up of 13 amino acids. The CDR3 sequence is CASRGGRNTEAFF. DNA of the CDR3: TGTGCCAGCCGGGGAGGGCGGAACACTGAAGCTTTCTTT. The full variable domain, completed using reference TRBV18 and TRBJ1-1, is NAGVMQNPRHLVRRRGQEARLRCSPMKGHSHVYWYRQLPEEGLKFMVYLQKENIIDESGMPKERFSAEFPKEGPSILRIQQVVRGDSAAYFCASRGGRNTEAFFGQGTRLTVV.

The J gene is TRBJ1-1, the V gene TRBV21-1. TRBV21-1 is a pseudogene segment. The CDR3 runs 15 residues. In nucleotides, the CDR3 is TGTGCCAGCAGCAAAGGGGGAGGGCCGAGCACTGAAGCTTTCTTT. It translates to CASSKGGGPSTEAFF.